Listed here are 12 T cell receptor beta chains from one sample, sequenced in a study of cytomegalovirus exposure and HLA in healthy donors. The primer mix had 60 Vbeta and 13 Jbeta primers. The method was immunoSEQ multiplex PCR; TCRdb's version includes in-frame clones alone and lacks a portion of them. The sample carries about 130,000 clones, 70% to 90% recorded once. What was sequenced was PBMCs. These TCRs come from a boy aged 5-17 years in good health and CMV-seronegative.

CDR3 coding DNA: TGTGCCAGCAGCGTAGAGCTAGCGGGAGGCGGGGAGCAGTACTTC. It yields the protein CASSVELAGGGEQYF. This sequence joins TRBV9 and TRBJ2-7; 11 nucleotides align to TRBD2. Germline V gene sequence: CDR1 SGDLS, CDR2 YYNGEE. The length of the CDR3 is 15 residues. The V segment lost 0 bases and the J segment 7 bases; nucleotides outside the gene matches: 6.

The chain recombines TRBV19 with TRBJ1-1, with TRBD1 identical over 9 bases. The V gene's germline CDR1 is LNHDA and CDR2 SQIVND (reference sequence). The V segment lost 8 bases and the J segment 6 bases; nucleotides outside the gene matches: 10. The CDR3 totals 14 residues. CDR3 region: CASQATGGASEAFF. The DNA for the CDR3 is TGTGCCAGTCAAGCCACAGGGGGCGCCTCTGAAGCTTTCTTT. The variable domain in full, completed from reference TRBV19 and TRBJ1-1, reads DGGITQSPKYLFRKEGQNVTLSCEQNLNHDAMYWYRQDPGQGLRLIYYSQIVNDFQKGDIAEGYSVSREKKESFPLTVTSAQKNPTAFYLCASQATGGASEAFFGQGTRLTVV.

This chain uses TRBV15 with TRBJ1-4; D is perhaps TRBD1 (6 bases). The CDR3 spans 14 residues. Germline CDR1 LNHNV, CDR2 YYDKDF (reference sequence). Trimming stripped 0 bases from V and 8 bases from J, with 10 bases between. The CDR3 DNA sequence: TGTGCCACCAGCAGAGACAGGGGCGGAGAAAAACTGTTTTTT. It specifies CATSRDRGGEKLFF.

By its share, this clone is medium-sized. CDR3 in DNA: TGTGCCAGCAGTGAACGGGAGAACACTGAAGCTTTCTTT. It yields the protein CASSERENTEAFF. This chain connects TRBV6-1 to TRBJ1-1; D ambiguous. Trimming left V 2 bases short and J 1 base short, with 5 bases between. Germline V gives CDR1 MNHNS, CDR2 SASEGT. There are 13 residues in the CDR3.

This chain uses TRBV9 with TRBJ2-7; D is ambiguous. Per the germline V gene, CDR1 is SGDLS and CDR2 is YYNGEE. Trimming removed 0 bases from V and 4 bases from J, with 14 bases in between. The CDR3 consists of 15 residues. CDR3 in DNA: TGTGCCAGCAGCGTAGCTTACGGGTCGGTGTACGAGCAGTACTTC. It specifies CASSVAYGSVYEQYF.

This clone was found once. J is TRBJ2-2 and V is TRBV6-1, with TRBD1 identical over 8 bases. Germline CDR1 is MNHNS and CDR2 is SASEGT. The junction had 5 bases not matched to a gene; V was cut back by 5 bases and J by 6 bases. The CDR3 length is 14 residues. The DNA of the CDR3 is TGTGCCAGCAGTAGACAACAGGGGGCCGGGGAGCTGTTTTTT. It encodes CASSRQQGAGELFF.

This clone was counted a single time. The rearrangement joins TRBV16 to TRBJ1-5, with D unclear. Germline CDR1 reads KGHSY; CDR2 reads FQNENV. The CDR3 is 16 amino acids. V was trimmed by 0 bases and J by 0 bases, leaving 9 bases between them. CDR3 bases: TGTGCCAGCAGCCAATCGAGAAGCCATAGCAATCAGCCCCAGCATTTT. Translated: CASSQSRSHSNQPQHF. Using reference TRBV16 and TRBJ1-5 for the parts outside the CDR3, the full variable domain is GEEVAQTPKHLVRGEGQKAKLYCAPIKGHSYVFWYQQVLKNEFKFLISFQNENVFDETGMPKERFSAKCLPNSPCSLEIQATKLEDSAVYFCASSQSRSHSNQPQHFGDGTRLSIL.

Comment on this clone: Other DNA sequences in this specimen translate into the identical CDR3. The chain has TRBV7-9 and TRBJ2-7, with 8 bases aligning to TRBD1. Germline trimming cut 5 bases from V and 4 bases from J; bases unmatched to any gene: 1. Per germline, CDR1 SEHNR and CDR2 FQNEAQ (reference sequence). The length of the CDR3 is 12 residues. CDR3 coding DNA: TGTGCCAGCAGCCGACAGGGGTACGAGCAGTACTTC. This codes for CASSRQGYEQYF.

This chain joins TRBV15 and TRBJ2-1, with TRBD2 matching 9 bases. Germline V CDR1 and CDR2: LNHNV, YYDKDF (reference sequence). The CDR3 is 16 amino acids. After removal of 0 bases from V and 13 bases from J, the junction contained 13 bases not matched to a gene. The CDR3 DNA sequence: TGTGCCACCAGCAGAGATCTCCCAGTAGCGGGAGCGGCACAGTTCTTC. Translation gives CATSRDLPVAGAAQFF. Full variable domain (rest looked up from reference TRBV15 and TRBJ2-1): DAMVIQNPRYQVTQFGKPVTLSCSQTLNHNVMYWYQQKSSQAPKLLFHYYDKDFNNEADTPDNFQSRRPNTSFCFLDIRSPGLGDTAMYLCATSRDLPVAGAAQFFGPGTRLTVL.

V gene TRBV27 combines with J gene TRBJ1-1; 9 bases are shared with TRBD1. CDR3 size: 16 residues. Germline CDR1 reads MNHEY; CDR2 reads SMNVEV (reference sequence). The trim removed 6 bases at V and 3 bases at J, leaving 11 bases unmatched. This CDR3 is CASSSVLQGADTEAFF. The CDR3 DNA follows: TGTGCCAGCAGCTCCGTACTACAGGGGGCGGACACTGAAGCTTTCTTT.

This clone was seen only once. This chain uses TRBV9 with TRBJ2-7; 10 positions match TRBD2. Germline-derived CDR1 and CDR2 are SGDLS and YYNGEE. This CDR3 has 15 residues. The junction had 3 bases not matched to a gene; V was cut back by 3 bases and J by 0 bases. CDR3 in DNA: TGTGCCAGCAGCGCTAGCGGGGGTCACTCCTACGAGCAGTACTTC. It specifies CASSASGGHSYEQYF.

The rearrangement uses TRBV29-1 and TRBJ2-1, with 7 positions matching TRBD2. This CDR3 contains 13 residues. Germline V gene lookup returns CDR1 SQVTM and CDR2 ANQGSEA. J lost 4 bases, V lost 6 bases, and 6 bases had no gene match. The CDR3 sequence is CSVWDSGYNEQFF. The CDR3 region has the DNA TGCAGCGTGTGGGATAGCGGGTACAATGAGCAGTTCTTC.